A selection of T cell receptor beta chains follows, all from one sample in a study of OX40 agonist ivuxolimab in advanced cancers. The table came from immunoSEQ multiplex PCR; TCRdb's copy has only in-frame clones and leaves some out. Of tens of thousands of clones in the sample, around 80% are singletons; the top ten hold roughly 1.2%. The sequenced sample was CD4+ or CD8+ T cells sorted from blood, obtained in a trial of the OX40 agonist ivuxolimab. All receptors derive from an adult with an advanced solid tumor such as melanoma, head and neck, liver or kidney cancer. Each CDR3 is given with its conserved first and last residue. A D gene is named only where the DNA matches it firmly. Clone size is not always given. Where it is, it says once, few, many or a class for expanded clones.

>TRBJ2-7|TRBV5-6|.|.
TGTGCCAGCAGCTTCGGCGGATCGTACTACGAGCAGTACTTC
CASSFGGSYYEQYF
>TRBJ1-1|TRBV6-6|.|.
TGTGCCAGCAGTTACTCGGACGGTGAAGCTTTCTTT
CASSYSDGEAFF
>TRBJ2-2|TRBV19|TRBD2|.
TGTGCCAGTAGGCCGGGACTAGCGGGGGGCTCGAACACCGGGGAGCTGTTTTTT
CASRPGLAGGSNTGELFF
>TRBJ2-3|TRBV5-1|TRBD2|.
TGCGCCAGCAGCAGCGGGACTAGCGGGGACACAGATACGCAGTATTTT
CASSSGTSGDTDTQYF
>TRBJ1-6|TRBV19|TRBD1|medium-sized
TGTGCCAGAGGGACAGTAACGACCAATTCACCCCTCCACTTT
CARGTVTTNSPLHF
>TRBJ1-1|TRBV25-1|TRBD1|.
TGTGCCAGCAGTGAATATGGACAGGGGGCGGCTGAAGCTTTCTTT
CASSEYGQGAAEAFF
>TRBJ2-1|TRBV5-1|.|.
TGCGCCAGCAGCTGGAGCTCCTACAATGAGCAGTTCTTC
CASSWSSYNEQFF
>TRBJ1-5|TRBV14|.|.
TGTGCCAGCAGCCAAGAAGAGGGTCAGCCCCAGCATTTT
CASSQEEGQPQHF
>TRBJ2-7|TRBV28|TRBD1|.
TGTGCCAGCAGGACGATAAGCGGACAGGGAATCTACGAGCAGTACTTC
CASRTISGQGIYEQYF
>TRBJ2-3|TRBV5-1|.|.
TGCGCCAGCAGCGTGGGGGCAGATACGCAGTATTTT
CASSVGADTQYF
>TRBJ2-7|TRBV20-1|.|once
TGCAGTGTCGAAAGGGGCTACGAGCAGTACTTC
CSVERGYEQYF
>TRBJ1-6|TRBV10-3|.|.
TGTGCCATCAGGCCCGGGACCCCGTTAAATTCACCCCTCCACTTT
CAIRPGTPLNSPLHF
>TRBJ2-1|TRBV5-1|TRBD2|.
TGCGCCAGCAGCTCGGCACTAGCGGGGGGGCTTGAGCAGTTCTTC
CASSSALAGGLEQFF
>TRBJ1-1|TRBV15|.|few
TGTGCCACCAGCAGAGATCGTCAGGGGCGGGGAACTGAAGCTTTCTTT
CATSRDRQGRGTEAFF
>TRBJ1-6|TRBV6-5|.|once
TGTGCCGTCCGCGCACAGGCCAACAATTCACCCCTCCACTTT
CAVRAQANNSPLHF
>TRBJ1-3|TRBV2|.|.
TGTGCCAGCAGGAAGGACACGGGTGGGGGAAACACCATATATTTT
CASRKDTGGGNTIYF
>TRBJ2-5|TRBV7-2|.|.
TGTGCCAGCAGCTTAGATGGCAGACAAGAGACCCAGTACTTC
CASSLDGRQETQYF
>TRBJ1-1|TRBV29-1|.|few
TGCAGCGTTGTCCACAACCCCGGGGAAGGGACTGAAGCTTTCTTT
CSVVHNPGEGTEAFF
>TRBJ2-1|TRBV6-1|.|.
TGTGCCAGCCGAGACAGGTCCCTGTACTACAATGAGCAGTTCTTC
CASRDRSLYYNEQFF
>TRBJ1-1|TRBV7-9|.|once
TGTGCCAGCAGCTGGGACCTTGACCAGGCTTTCTTT
CASSWDLDQAFF
>TRBJ1-2|TRBV4-3|TRBD1|once
TGCGCCAGCAGCCAGGACAGGGAAGACTATGGCTACACCTTC
CASSQDREDYGYTF
>TRBJ1-1|TRBV5-6|TRBD1|.
TGTGCCAGCAGCTTTGGCTACAGGGGGGAGACTGAAGCTTTCTTT
CASSFGYRGETEAFF
>TRBJ1-3|TRBV6-6|.|few
TGTGCCAGCAGTTACCCAGGGTATGCTGGAAACACCATATATTTT
CASSYPGYAGNTIYF
>TRBJ2-5|TRBV11-2|TRBD1|.
TGTGCCAGCAGCTTAGTGGCCACAGGGGGCATAGAGACCCAGTACTTC
CASSLVATGGIETQYF
>TRBJ2-1|TRBV5-4|TRBD2|.
TGTGCCAGCAGCTCATCTAGCGGGGTACACCTAAATGAGCAGTTCTTC
CASSSSSGVHLNEQFF
>TRBJ2-2|TRBV5-1|.|.
TGCGCCAGCAGCTCCACTAGCACGAACACCGGGGAGCTGTTTTTT
CASSSTSTNTGELFF
>TRBJ1-5|TRBV4-3|.|once
TGCGCCAGCAGTCATCCTGTGGTATGCAATCAGCCCCAGCATTTT
CASSHPVVCNQPQHF
>TRBJ1-1|TRBV6-6|TRBD1|.
TGTGCCAGCAGTTCTGCCGGGACAGGGGACACTGAAGCTTTCTTT
CASSSAGTGDTEAFF
>TRBJ1-4|TRBV15|.|.
TGTGCCACGGCGCATACCGCGACGGAAAAACTGTTTTTT
CATAHTATEKLFF
>TRBJ1-1|TRBV29-1|.|few
TGCAGCGTTGTGGGACAACTAAACACTGAAGCTTTCTTT
CSVVGQLNTEAFF
>TRBJ1-2|TRBV6-5|TRBD1|.
TGTGCCAGCGGGACAGGGCGGGACTATGGCTACACCTTC
CASGTGRDYGYTF
>TRBJ2-7|TRBV6-5|TRBD1|once
TGTGCCAGCAGTTACTCCCCGGGACAGGGGTACGAGCAGTACTTC
CASSYSPGQGYEQYF
>TRBJ1-1|TRBV2|TRBD1|few
TGTGCCAGCCGGAGGGACAGGGACACTGAAGCTTTCTTT
CASRRDRDTEAFF
>TRBJ2-1|TRBV18|.|.
TGTGCCAGCTCACCGGTCGGCATCTCCTACAATGAGCAGTTCTTC
CASSPVGISYNEQFF
>TRBJ2-3|TRBV7-3|TRBD2|.
TGTGCCAGCAGCAAGGGACTAGGTACAGATACGCAGTATTTT
CASSKGLGTDTQYF
>TRBJ1-2|TRBV5-1|.|.
TGCGCCAGCAGCTCTTCCGGCAGCTCCTATGGCTACACCTTC
CASSSSGSSYGYTF
>TRBJ1-6|TRBV7-3|TRBD1|.
TGTGCCAGCAGCCCGGGACAGGTTAATTCACCCCTCCACTTT
CASSPGQVNSPLHF
>TRBJ2-1|TRBV6-5|.|.
TGTGCCAGCCACGGTGTAGGGGGTCGGCACAATGAGCAGTTCTTC
CASHGVGGRHNEQFF
>TRBJ1-1|TRBV2|.|.
TGTGCCAGTAGTGAAGACTGGCCCAAGGGCACTGAAGCTTTCTTT
CASSEDWPKGTEAFF
>TRBJ2-3|TRBV4-3|TRBD1|.
TGCGCCAGCAGCCCCGAAATATGGGGACAGAGAGCAGATACGCAGTATTTT
CASSPEIWGQRADTQYF
>TRBJ2-7|TRBV5-5|TRBD1|once
TGTGCCAGCATCCTCGGGACAGGGTCCTACGAGCAGTACTTC
CASILGTGSYEQYF
>TRBJ2-2|TRBV7-3|.|once
TGTGCCAGCAGCCTAGGACCAGGGTTTAACACCGGGGAGCTGTTTTTT
CASSLGPGFNTGELFF
>TRBJ2-3|TRBV5-1|TRBD1|.
TGCGCCAGCAGAGGGGGAGGGACAGGGGCGGCAGATACGCAGTATTTT
CASRGGGTGAADTQYF
>TRBJ1-2|TRBV6-5|TRBD1|few
TGTGCCAGCAGTCGGGACAGGTTCCGTGGCTACACCTTC
CASSRDRFRGYTF
>TRBJ2-2|TRBV7-6|.|.
TGTGCCAGCAGCTTAGTAACCGGGGAGCTGTTTTTT
CASSLVTGELFF
>TRBJ1-2|TRBV20-1|.|.
TGCAGTGCAGGGGACGATGATGGCTACACCTTC
CSAGDDDGYTF
>TRBJ2-4|TRBV2|.|.
TGTGCCAGCAGTGAAGGATTAGGGGCCAGGGCCAAAAACATTCAGTACTTC
CASSEGLGARAKNIQYF
>TRBJ1-2|TRBV6-5|.|.
TGTGCCAGCAGTCCATGGGGAGAACAGGTCCCCGGCTACACCTTC
CASSPWGEQVPGYTF
>TRBJ1-2|TRBV18|TRBD1|.
TGTGCCAGCTCACCAATCTCGACAGGGGAGACCTCGAGTGGCTACACCTTC
CASSPISTGETSSGYTF
>TRBJ2-7|TRBV7-3|.|.
TGTGTCCAGCCGACAGAGCAGTACTTC
CVQPTEQYF